This T cell receptor (beta chain) was identified in a study of radiotherapy plus CTLA-4 blockade in lung cancer. Study-level points and caveats: Among blood TCR repertoires after radiotherapy plus ipilimumab, tumor-derived clones expanded.

A word on this clone: The antigen is not known. The same CDR3 can be traced to other DNA sequences in this sample.

TCRdb's copy holds only in-frame clones and misses some; the assay was immunoSEQ multiplex PCR. The sample lists 53,000 or so clones; roughly 88% were seen once. Ipilimumab CTLA-4 blockade and focal radiation were given to patients with chemo-refractory metastatic non-small-cell lung cancer. Germline loops: CDR1 LNHDA, CDR2 SQIVND (reference sequence). The CDR3 contains 14 residues. The germline V and J ends were trimmed by 5 bases and 2 bases, with 12 bases remaining between them. This clonotype was obtained from a human donor with non-small cell lung cancer whose response to radiotherapy plus ipilimumab could not be evaluated. The chain is built from TRBV19 and TRBJ2-5, with D tentatively TRBD1 (6 bases). The sample was peripheral blood, taken from a patient treated with radiotherapy plus ipilimumab. The CDR3 nucleotides are TGTGCCAGTAGTTTGACAGGTTTTCAAGAGACCCAGTACTTC. Translation: CASSLTGFQETQYF.